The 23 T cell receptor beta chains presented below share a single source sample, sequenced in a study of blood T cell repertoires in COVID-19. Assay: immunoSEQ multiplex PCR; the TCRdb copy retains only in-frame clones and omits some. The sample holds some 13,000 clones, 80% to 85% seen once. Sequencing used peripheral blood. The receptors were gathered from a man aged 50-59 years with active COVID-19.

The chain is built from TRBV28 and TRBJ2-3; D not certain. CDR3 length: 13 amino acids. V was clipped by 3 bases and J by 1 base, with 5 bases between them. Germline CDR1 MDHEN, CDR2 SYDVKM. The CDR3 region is CASSFRGTDTQYF. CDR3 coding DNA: TGTGCCAGCAGTTTTCGGGGCACAGATACGCAGTATTTT.

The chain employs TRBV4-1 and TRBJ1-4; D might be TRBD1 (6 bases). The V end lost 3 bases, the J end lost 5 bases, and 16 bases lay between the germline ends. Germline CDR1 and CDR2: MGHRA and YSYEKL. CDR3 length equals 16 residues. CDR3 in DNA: TGCGCCAGCAGCCAGGCACCGGGAAGGGGGAATGAAAAACTGTTTTTT. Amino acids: CASSQAPGRGNEKLFF.

The CDR3 here is CASSDRVSYEQYF. DNA for the CDR3: TGTGCCAGCAGCGACAGGGTTTCCTACGAGCAGTACTTC. V is TRBV5-4 and J is TRBJ2-7, with 7 bases matching TRBD1. CDR3 size: 13 residues. The V gene end was trimmed by 4 bases and the J gene end by 1 base; junction bases not matched to a gene: 2. Germline CDR1 reads SGHNT; CDR2 reads YYREEE (reference sequence). Full variable domain (rest looked up from reference TRBV5-4 and TRBJ2-7): ETGVTQSPTHLIKTRGQQVTLRCSSQSGHNTVSWYQQALGQGPQFIFQYYREEENGRGNFPPRFSGLQFPNYSSELNVNALELDDSALYLCASSDRVSYEQYFGPGTRLTVT.

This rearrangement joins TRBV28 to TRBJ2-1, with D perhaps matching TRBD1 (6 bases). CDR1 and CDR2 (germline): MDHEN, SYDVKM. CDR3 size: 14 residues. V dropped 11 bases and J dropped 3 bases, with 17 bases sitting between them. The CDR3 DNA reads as TGTGCCGTGGGGCAGGGGAATTTCTACAATGAGCAGTTCTTC. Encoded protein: CAVGQGNFYNEQFF.

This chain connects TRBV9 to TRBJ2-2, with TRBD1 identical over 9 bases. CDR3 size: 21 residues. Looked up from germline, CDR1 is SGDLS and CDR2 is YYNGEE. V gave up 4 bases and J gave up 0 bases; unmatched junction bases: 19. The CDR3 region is CASSLRRMGQGKPTNTGELFF. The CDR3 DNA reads TGTGCCAGCAGCCTGCGGAGGATGGGACAGGGTAAACCCACGAACACCGGGGAGCTGTTTTTT.

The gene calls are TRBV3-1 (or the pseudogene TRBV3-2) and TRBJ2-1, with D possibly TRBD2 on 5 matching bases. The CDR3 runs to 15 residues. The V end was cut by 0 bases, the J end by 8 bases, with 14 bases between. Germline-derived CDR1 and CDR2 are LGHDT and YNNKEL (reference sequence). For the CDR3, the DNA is TGTGCCAGCAGCCAAGATCTCGCAGCGGTGGATGAGCAGTTCTTC. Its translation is CASSQDLAAVDEQFF.

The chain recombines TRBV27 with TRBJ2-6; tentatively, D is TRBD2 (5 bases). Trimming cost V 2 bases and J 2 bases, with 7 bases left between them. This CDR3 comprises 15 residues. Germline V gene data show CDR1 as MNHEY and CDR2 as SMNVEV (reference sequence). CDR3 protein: CASSLISAGANVLTF. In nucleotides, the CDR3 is TGTGCCAGCAGTTTAATTAGCGCTGGGGCCAACGTCCTGACTTTC. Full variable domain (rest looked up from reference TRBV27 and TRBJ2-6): EAQVTQNPRYLITVTGKKLTVTCSQNMNHEYMSWYRQDPGLGLRQIYYSMNVEVTDKGDVPEGYKVSRKEKRNFPLILESPSPNQTSLYFCASSLISAGANVLTFGAGSRLTVL.

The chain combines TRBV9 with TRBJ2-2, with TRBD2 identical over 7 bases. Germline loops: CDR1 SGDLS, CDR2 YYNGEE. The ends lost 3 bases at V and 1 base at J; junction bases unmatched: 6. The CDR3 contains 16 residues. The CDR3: CASSESGGLNTGELFF. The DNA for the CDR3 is TGTGCCAGCAGCGAATCGGGAGGACTGAACACCGGGGAGCTGTTTTTT.

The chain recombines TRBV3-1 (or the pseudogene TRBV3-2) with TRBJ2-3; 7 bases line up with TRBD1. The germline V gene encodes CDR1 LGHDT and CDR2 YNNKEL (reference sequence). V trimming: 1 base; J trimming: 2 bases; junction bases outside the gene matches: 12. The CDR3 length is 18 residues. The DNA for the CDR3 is TGTGCCAGCAGCCAAGCGTATATAAGGGGGCGTCCCACAGATACGCAGTATTTT. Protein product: CASSQAYIRGRPTDTQYF.

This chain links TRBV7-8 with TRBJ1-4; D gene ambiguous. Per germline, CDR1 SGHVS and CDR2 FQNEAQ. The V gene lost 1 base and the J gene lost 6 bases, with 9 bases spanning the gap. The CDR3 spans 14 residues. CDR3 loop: CASSLVSGDEKLFF. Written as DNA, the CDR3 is TGTGCCAGCAGCTTAGTGTCCGGGGATGAAAAACTGTTTTTT.

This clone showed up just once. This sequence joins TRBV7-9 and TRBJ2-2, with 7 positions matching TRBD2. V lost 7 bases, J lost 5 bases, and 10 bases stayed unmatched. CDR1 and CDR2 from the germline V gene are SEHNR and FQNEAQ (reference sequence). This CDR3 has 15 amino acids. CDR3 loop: CASTQDGGGTGELFF. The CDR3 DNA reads TGTGCCAGCACCCAAGACGGGGGAGGGACCGGGGAGCTGTTTTTT.

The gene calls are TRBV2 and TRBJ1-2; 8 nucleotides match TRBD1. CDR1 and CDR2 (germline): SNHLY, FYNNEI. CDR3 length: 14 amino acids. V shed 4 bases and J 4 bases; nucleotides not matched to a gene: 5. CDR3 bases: TGTGCCAGCAGTGGGACAGGGTCGGTCTATGGCTACACCTTC. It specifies CASSGTGSVYGYTF.

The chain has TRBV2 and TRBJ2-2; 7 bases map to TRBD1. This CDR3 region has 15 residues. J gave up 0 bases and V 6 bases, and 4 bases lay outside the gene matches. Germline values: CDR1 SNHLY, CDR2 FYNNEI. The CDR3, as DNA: TGTGCCAGCAGCGTACAGGGGACGAACACCGGGGAGCTGTTTTTT. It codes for CASSVQGTNTGELFF.

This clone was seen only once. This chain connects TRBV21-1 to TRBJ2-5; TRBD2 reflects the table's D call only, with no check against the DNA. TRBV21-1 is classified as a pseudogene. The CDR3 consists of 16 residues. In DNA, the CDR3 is TGTGCCAGCAGCGATTGGACTAGCGGGAGATCAGAGACCCAGTACTTC. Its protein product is CASSDWTSGRSETQYF.

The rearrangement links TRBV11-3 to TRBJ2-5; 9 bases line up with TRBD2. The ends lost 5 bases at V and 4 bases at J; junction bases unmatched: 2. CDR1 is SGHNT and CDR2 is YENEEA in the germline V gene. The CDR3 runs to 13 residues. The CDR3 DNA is TGTGCCAGCAGCCAGGGACTAGCAGAGACCCAGTACTTC. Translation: CASSQGLAETQYF.

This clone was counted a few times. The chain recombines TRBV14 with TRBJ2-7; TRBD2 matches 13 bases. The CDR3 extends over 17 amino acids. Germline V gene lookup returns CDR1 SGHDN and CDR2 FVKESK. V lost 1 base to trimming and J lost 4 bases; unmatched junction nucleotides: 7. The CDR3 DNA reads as TGTGCCAGCAGCCAAGGTGAACTAGCGGGAGGGATATACGAGCAGTACTTC. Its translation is CASSQGELAGGIYEQYF.

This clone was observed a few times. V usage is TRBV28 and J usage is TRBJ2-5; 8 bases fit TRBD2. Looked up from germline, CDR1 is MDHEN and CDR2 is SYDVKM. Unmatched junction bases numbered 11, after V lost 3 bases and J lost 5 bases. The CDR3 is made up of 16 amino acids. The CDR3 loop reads CASSFLFRGGRETQYF. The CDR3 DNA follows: TGTGCCAGCAGTTTCCTCTTTCGGGGGGGGAGGGAGACCCAGTACTTC.

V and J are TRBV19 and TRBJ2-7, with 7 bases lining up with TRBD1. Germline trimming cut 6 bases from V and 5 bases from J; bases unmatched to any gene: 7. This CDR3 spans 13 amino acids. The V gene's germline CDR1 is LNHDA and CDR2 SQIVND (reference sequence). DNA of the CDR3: TGTGCCAGTAGCCAGACAGGGCGGAACGAGCAGTACTTC. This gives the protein CASSQTGRNEQYF.

The CDR3 DNA sequence: TGTGCCAGCAGCTCCCGGGACAGGGGGACCAATGAGCAGTTCTTC. Translating it yields CASSSRDRGTNEQFF. The chain couples TRBV7-3 to TRBJ2-1; 11 nucleotides match TRBD1. In germline, CDR1 is SGHTA, CDR2 FQGTGA. The CDR3 runs 15 residues. V was pared by 4 bases and J by 6 bases, with 5 bases of the junction left unmatched.

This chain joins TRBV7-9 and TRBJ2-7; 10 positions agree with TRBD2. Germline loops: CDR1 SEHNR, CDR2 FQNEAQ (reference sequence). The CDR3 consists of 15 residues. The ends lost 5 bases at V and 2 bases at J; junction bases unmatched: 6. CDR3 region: CASSNLAGVPYEQYF. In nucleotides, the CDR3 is TGTGCCAGCAGCAACCTAGCGGGAGTCCCCTACGAGCAGTACTTC. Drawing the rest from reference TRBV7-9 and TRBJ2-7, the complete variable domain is DTGVSQNPRHKITKRGQNVTFRCDPISEHNRLYWYRQTLGQGPEFLTYFQNEAQLEKSRLLSDRFSAERPKGSFSTLEIQRTEQGDSAMYLCASSNLAGVPYEQYFGPGTRLTVT.

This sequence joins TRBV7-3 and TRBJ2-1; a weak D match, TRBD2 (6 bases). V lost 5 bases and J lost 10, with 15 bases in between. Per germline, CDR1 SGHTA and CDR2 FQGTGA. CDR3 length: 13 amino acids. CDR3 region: CASSPDSGGEQFF. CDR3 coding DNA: TGTGCCAGCAGCCCAGATAGCGGAGGGGAGCAGTTCTTC.

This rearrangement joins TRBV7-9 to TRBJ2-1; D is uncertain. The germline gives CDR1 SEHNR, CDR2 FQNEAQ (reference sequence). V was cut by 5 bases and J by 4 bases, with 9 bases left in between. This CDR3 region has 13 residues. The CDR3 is CASSPGSYNEQFF. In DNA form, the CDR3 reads TGTGCCAGCAGCCCCGGGTCTTACAATGAGCAGTTCTTC. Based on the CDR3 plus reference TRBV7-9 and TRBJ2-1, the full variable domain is DTGVSQNPRHKITKRGQNVTFRCDPISEHNRLYWYRQTLGQGPEFLTYFQNEAQLEKSRLLSDRFSAERPKGSFSTLEIQRTEQGDSAMYLCASSPGSYNEQFFGPGTRLTVL.

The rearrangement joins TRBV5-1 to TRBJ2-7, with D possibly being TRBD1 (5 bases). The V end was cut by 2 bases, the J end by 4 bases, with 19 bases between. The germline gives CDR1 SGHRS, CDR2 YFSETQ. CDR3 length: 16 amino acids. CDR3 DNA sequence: TGCGCCAGCAGCTTCGAAGGTGGCAGGGCCAAATACGAGCAGTACTTC. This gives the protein CASSFEGGRAKYEQYF.